Below are 25 T cell receptor beta chains sequenced from a single sample in a study of T cells after yellow fever vaccination. TCRdb reprocessed the 5' RACE reads via MiXCR and lists one record per CDR3 protein. The sample has about 340,000 distinct CDR3 sequences; around 13% are singletons. Sequenced material: CD4+ T cells sorted from PBMCs, taken 15 days after the yellow fever booster vaccination. These TCRs come from a man aged 18 to 30 who received the YFV17D yellow fever vaccine.

CDR3 in amino acids: CSARDRQAGGVTDTQYF. The CDR3 bases are TGCAGTGCTAGAGATCGTCAGGCGGGGGGGGTCACAGATACGCAGTATTTT. The chain uses TRBV20-1 and TRBJ2-3; 9 nucleotides line up with TRBD2. The CDR3 consists of 17 residues. With V trimmed by 0 bases and J by 2 bases, 9 bases remained unmatched. CDR1 and CDR2 from the germline V gene are DFQATT and SNEGSKA (reference sequence).

The chain uses TRBV3-1 and TRBJ1-6; D call uncertain. CDR1 and CDR2 from the germline V gene are LGHDT and YNNKEL (reference sequence). The CDR3 runs 13 residues. Trimming cost V 7 bases and J 11 bases, with 15 bases left between them. CDR3 sequence reads: CASMAGTEAPLHF. CDR3 nucleotide sequence: TGTGCCAGCATGGCGGGCACGGAGGCACCCCTCCACTTT.

This clonotype came up many times. The DNA for the CDR3 is TGTGCCAGCAGCTTGGGACAGTACACTGAAGCTTTCTTT. Amino acid sequence: CASSLGQYTEAFF. The chain carries TRBV5-6 and TRBJ1-1; D perhaps matches TRBD1 (5 bases). CDR3 length equals 13 residues. Germline lookup yields CDR1 SGHDT and CDR2 YYEEEE. V was shortened by 0 bases and J by 3 bases, with 6 bases between the two germline ends.

This rearrangement joins TRBV20-1 to TRBJ2-1, with a weak D call TRBD1 (6 bases). The CDR3 covers 17 residues. V was clipped by 3 bases and J by 0 bases, with 18 bases between them. The germline gives CDR1 DFQATT, CDR2 SNEGSKA (reference sequence). CDR3 sequence (DNA): TGCAGTGCTAGCTTCGGCAAAGGGGGAAGCTCCTACAATGAGCAGTTCTTC. This gives the protein CSASFGKGGSSYNEQFF.

This clonotype appeared a few times. The genes are TRBV6-2 or TRBV6-3 and TRBJ2-1; 8 bases map to TRBD1. There are 14 residues in the CDR3. V lost 6 bases, J lost 8 bases, and 9 bases stayed unmatched. CDR1 is MNHEY, CDR2 SVGEGT, per germline. CDR3 sequence (DNA): TGTGCCAGCAGAGGCCGGACAGGGTGGGATGAGCAGTTCTTC. Translated, it gives CASRGRTGWDEQFF.

The V and J genes are TRBV20-1 and TRBJ2-5; 12 bases fit TRBD1. The V gene end was trimmed by 1 base and the J gene end by 5 bases; junction bases not matched to a gene: 5. The CDR3 contains 15 residues. Germline CDR1 DFQATT, CDR2 SNEGSKA (reference sequence). The CDR3 region has the DNA TGCAGTGCTAGAGGGGGACAGGGGGCGAGGGAGACCCAGTACTTC. Translated, it gives CSARGGQGARETQYF.

This clonotype was recorded a few times. The gene calls are TRBV7-2 and TRBJ1-6; TRBD1 might be the D (5 bases). The CDR3 sequence is 13 residues long. Per the germline V gene, CDR1 is SGHTA and CDR2 is FQGNSA. The ends were cut back, 7 bases at V and 11 bases at J, with 15 bases in the middle. CDR3 sequence reads: CASTSGGGTPLHF. The CDR3, as DNA: TGTGCCAGCACCTCCGGGGGGGGAACACCCCTCCACTTT.

This clonotype has more than one count but fewer than ten. The chain uses TRBV2 and TRBJ1-2; TRBD1 matches 7 bases. With V trimmed by 6 bases and J by 4 bases, 5 bases remained unmatched. The germline V gene encodes CDR1 SNHLY and CDR2 FYNNEI. The CDR3 runs to 13 residues. CDR3 loop: CASRGDSVYGYTF. In DNA form, the CDR3 reads TGTGCCAGCAGGGGGGACAGCGTCTATGGCTACACCTTC.

The J gene is TRBJ2-3, the V gene TRBV5-1; tentative D call: TRBD2 (6 bases). Germline lookup yields CDR1 SGHRS and CDR2 YFSETQ. V was cut by 3 bases and J by 5 bases, with 22 bases left in between. The CDR3 totals 17 residues. Here the CDR3 reads CASSSGAGGSSGDTQYF. The CDR3 DNA is TGCGCCAGCAGCTCCGGGGCAGGCGGAAGTAGCGGAGATACGCAGTATTTT.

In this sample, this clonotype turned up a few times. The chain combines TRBV19 with TRBJ2-1; D is unclear. V dropped 5 bases and J dropped 6 bases, with 17 bases sitting between them. This CDR3 comprises 15 residues. CDR1 is LNHDA, CDR2 SQIVND, per germline (reference sequence). CDR3 nucleotide sequence: TGTGCCAGTAGTCCAACCACGAAAACAGCCAATGAGCAGTTCTTC. It specifies CASSPTTKTANEQFF.

This clonotype was counted at least ten times. The rearrangement links TRBV27 to TRBJ1-6; D gene uncertain. The CDR3 loop spans 16 amino acids. CDR1 and CDR2 (germline): MNHEY, SMNVEV (reference sequence). Trimming cost V 4 bases and J 0 bases, with 10 bases left between them. As DNA, the CDR3 is TGTGCCAGCAGTTCCCGGGGAAGCTCCTATAATTCACCCCTCCACTTT. Its protein is CASSSRGSSYNSPLHF.

This clonotype came up a few times. Written as DNA, the CDR3 is TGTGCCAGCAGCGGAACGGCGACGGTTGCCTACAATGAGCAGTTCTTC. Encoded protein: CASSGTATVAYNEQFF. The gene calls are TRBV9 and TRBJ2-1; D gene unclear. This CDR3 is built from 16 residues. Germline CDR1 is SGDLS and CDR2 is YYNGEE. Trimming removed 3 bases at V and 2 bases at J, with 15 bases between.

The chain recombines TRBV7-9 with TRBJ1-2; D is possibly TRBD1 (6 bases). V gave up 4 bases and J gave up 8 bases, with 11 bases separating them. Germline CDR1 and CDR2: SEHNR and FQNEAQ (reference sequence). The CDR3 spans 12 residues. The CDR3 region is CASSSQGTGYTF. DNA of the CDR3: TGTGCCAGCAGCTCCCAGGGGACAGGCTACACCTTC.

V gene TRBV6-6 combines with J gene TRBJ2-7, with 9 bases lining up with TRBD2. Germline trimming cut 4 bases from V and 3 bases from J; bases unmatched to any gene: 7. This CDR3 comprises 15 residues. Germline assignment: CDR1 MNHNY and CDR2 SVGAGI (reference sequence). Written as DNA, the CDR3 is TGTGCCAGCAGTTCCATGGGACTAGCCAACTACGAGCAGTACGTC. This translates into CASSSMGLANYEQYV.

The chain recombines TRBV12-5 with TRBJ2-3; 7 positions match TRBD2. J lost 2 bases, V lost 6 bases, and 11 bases had no gene match. From germline, CDR1 is LGHNT and CDR2 FRNRAP. The CDR3 runs to 16 residues. For the CDR3, the DNA is TGTGCTAGTGGCACTCGGGCAGCGGGGTACACAGATACGCAGTATTTT. Its protein product is CASGTRAAGYTDTQYF.

The chain combines TRBV29-1 with TRBJ1-1; D perhaps matches TRBD1 (5 bases). This CDR3 is built from 13 residues. The V and J ends lost 6 bases and 2 bases respectively, with 13 bases between them. CDR1 is SQVTM and CDR2 is ANQGSEA in the germline V gene. The CDR3 here is CSVTGTLNTEAFF. The CDR3 coding sequence is TGCAGCGTGACCGGGACTTTAAACACTGAAGCTTTCTTT.

This clonotype was recorded at least ten times. V gene TRBV2 combines with J gene TRBJ1-1; 8 nucleotides line up with TRBD1. Unmatched junction bases numbered 10, after V lost 6 bases and J lost 4 bases. Germline CDR1 reads SNHLY; CDR2 reads FYNNEI. This CDR3 comprises 15 residues. This chain's CDR3 is CASSPRTGGGTEAFF. The CDR3 bases are TGTGCCAGCAGCCCACGAACAGGGGGAGGCACTGAAGCTTTCTTT. The full variable domain, with the rest looked up from reference TRBV2 and TRBJ1-1, is EPEVTQTPSHQVTQMGQEVILRCVPISNHLYFYWYRQILGQKVEFLVSFYNNEISEKSEIFDDQFSVERPDGSNFTLKIRSTKLEDSAMYFCASSPRTGGGTEAFFGQGTRLTVV.

This chain joins TRBV4-3 and TRBJ2-7, with TRBD2 matching over 12 bases. The CDR3 sequence is 15 residues long. Germline V lookup: CDR1 LGHNA, CDR2 YSLEER. V lost 4 bases, J lost 3 bases, and 4 bases stayed unmatched. The CDR3 loop is CASSLGLAGFYEQYF. For the CDR3, the DNA is TGCGCCAGCAGCCTTGGACTAGCGGGGTTCTACGAGCAGTACTTC.

This chain's CDR3 is CASSPSLAKSTDTQYF. The CDR3 DNA sequence: TGTGCCAGCTCACCGAGTTTGGCAAAGAGCACAGATACGCAGTATTTT. The chain uses TRBV18 and TRBJ2-3, with no clear D. Germline CDR1 reads KGHSH; CDR2 reads LQKENI. CDR3 length: 16 amino acids. V lost 3 bases and J 0 bases, leaving 13 bases between the germline ends.

This clonotype was seen more than once but under ten times. V usage is TRBV28 and J usage is TRBJ1-6; D is possibly TRBD1 (6 bases). Trimming took off 2 bases at V and 10 bases at J, with 15 bases between the two ends. Germline CDR1 reads MDHEN; CDR2 reads SYDVKM. This CDR3 has 15 amino acids. The CDR3 here is CASSLPQNQGSPLHF. CDR3 nucleotides: TGTGCCAGCAGTTTACCACAAAACCAGGGGTCACCCCTCCACTTT.

The table lists this clonotype with a few counts. CDR3 residues: CASSPTGAGANVLTF. In DNA, the CDR3 is TGCGCCAGCAGCCCGACAGGGGCTGGGGCCAACGTCCTGACTTTC. The chain has TRBV5-1 and TRBJ2-6; the match to TRBD1 covers 8 bases. The J segment lost 2 bases and the V segment lost 4 bases, leaving 2 bases of the junction unmatched. From germline, CDR1 is SGHRS and CDR2 YFSETQ. The CDR3 sequence is 15 residues long.

In this sample, this clonotype turned up a few times. The chain joins TRBV9 to TRBJ2-3; D gene ambiguous. Germline CDR1 reads SGDLS; CDR2 reads YYNGEE. The length of the CDR3 is 13 residues. V gave up 1 base and J gave up 4 bases, with 7 bases separating them. The CDR3 region is CASSVRVADTQYF. The DNA for the CDR3 is TGTGCCAGCAGCGTAAGAGTGGCAGATACGCAGTATTTT.

This clonotype was found many times. J is TRBJ1-4 and V is TRBV27; TRBD1 might be the D (5 bases). Germline V gives CDR1 MNHEY, CDR2 SMNVEV (reference sequence). CDR3 length equals 15 residues. V was cut by 6 bases and J by 5 bases, with 16 bases left in between. The CDR3 bases are TGTGCCAGCAGCAGGTGGGGCTGGGGGAATGAAAAACTGTTTTTT. Its protein is CASSRWGWGNEKLFF.

This clonotype was recorded at least ten times. V usage is TRBV5-1 and J usage is TRBJ2-5; possibly TRBD1 for D (6 bases). The V gene lost 3 bases and the J gene lost 5 bases, with 11 bases spanning the gap. This CDR3 comprises 13 residues. The germline CDR1 and CDR2 sequences are SGHRS and YFSETQ. The CDR3 DNA reads TGCGCCAGCAGCTCGACAGGTGGGGAGACCCAGTACTTC. Its protein is CASSSTGGETQYF.

This clonotype was counted between two and nine times. DNA of the CDR3: TGCAGTGCTGCGACAGGGGGATTCTATGGCTACACCTTC. The encoded protein is CSAATGGFYGYTF. This chain uses TRBV20-1 with TRBJ1-2; 9 nucleotides match TRBD1. The CDR3 sequence is 13 residues long. J was trimmed by 4 bases and V by 5 bases; bases with no gene match: 5. Germline V gene sequence: CDR1 DFQATT, CDR2 SNEGSKA (reference sequence).